The 8 T cell receptor beta chains below were found in one sample sequenced in a study of metastatic and nonmetastatic thyroid tumors. No patient received treatment before thyroid surgery. Via MiXCR, TCRdb re-called the PCR reads. The sample records about 46,000 clones, around 25% being singletons. Sequenced sample: blood. The receptors were gathered from a male donor with papillary thyroid cancer or a benign thyroid nodule (not recorded which). Some clones in this sample may be carry-over from other donors' samples.

This clone was counted only a few times. The chain joins TRBV6-4 to TRBJ2-3; 9 positions agree with TRBD2. This CDR3 is 15 amino acids long. The V and J ends lost 3 bases and 4 bases, in that order; junction bases with no gene match: 5. Germline CDR1 MRHNA, CDR2 SNTAGT. Written as DNA, the CDR3 is TGTGCCAGCAGTGAGAATAGCGGGAGCCCAGATACGCAGTATTTT. Translation gives CASSENSGSPDTQYF.

The rearrangement links TRBV27 to TRBJ2-2; perhaps TRBD2 as D (5 bases). V was shortened by 9 bases and J by 4 bases, with 15 bases between the two germline ends. The CDR3 totals 14 residues. Germline V lookup: CDR1 MNHEY, CDR2 SMNVEV (reference sequence). The CDR3 bases are TGTGCCAGTTCACCTAGCCGATCCACCGGGGAGCTGTTTTTT. It yields the protein CASSPSRSTGELFF.

The chain carries TRBV7-2 and TRBJ2-7; 9 bases align to TRBD1. This CDR3 is 14 amino acids long. Germline loops: CDR1 SGHTA, CDR2 FQGNSA. V lost 5 bases to trimming and J lost 5 bases; unmatched junction nucleotides: 7. In DNA, the CDR3 is TGTGCCAGCAGCCACGGGACAGGGTCGAACGAGCAGTACTTC. Translating gives CASSHGTGSNEQYF.

The chain carries TRBV7-9 and TRBJ1-1; perhaps TRBD1 as D (5 bases). V dropped 3 bases and J dropped 6 bases, with 14 bases sitting between them. The CDR3 totals 14 residues. Looked up from germline, CDR1 is SEHNR and CDR2 is FQNEAQ (reference sequence). CDR3 nucleotide sequence: TGTGCCAGCAGCTTCGAGGGGATTAGCGCTGAAGCTTTCTTT. Its translation: CASSFEGISAEAFF.

Ten or more counts support this clone. The chain is built from TRBV2 and TRBJ1-2; D call uncertain. Germline assignment: CDR1 SNHLY and CDR2 FYNNEI. V lost 7 bases and J lost 2, with 11 bases in between. This CDR3 comprises 13 residues. As DNA, the CDR3 is TGTGCCAGCACCCCCCGGGAGAACTATGGCTACACCTTC. Amino acids: CASTPRENYGYTF.

This clone was detected many times. V and J are TRBV20-1 and TRBJ2-5; TRBD2 matches at 11 bases. The CDR3 is made up of 14 amino acids. V shed 6 bases, J shed 0 bases, and the junction held 3 bases outside the gene matches. Looked up from germline, CDR1 is DFQATT and CDR2 is SNEGSKA (reference sequence). CDR3 sequence: CSAPTSGNQETQYF. CDR3 bases: TGCAGTGCCCCGACTAGCGGGAACCAAGAGACCCAGTACTTC.

The V call is TRBV30, the J call TRBJ2-7; 8 nucleotides match TRBD1. CDR3 size: 14 residues. The V gene end was trimmed by 0 bases and the J gene end by 6 bases; junction bases not matched to a gene: 7. Per the germline V gene, CDR1 is GTSNPN and CDR2 is SVGIG (reference sequence). The CDR3 here is CAWSVKWTGIEQYF. The CDR3 nucleotides read TGTGCCTGGAGTGTAAAGTGGACAGGGATCGAGCAGTACTTC.

This clone occurred a few times. This may come from a read error, since a much larger clone is one base off. The identical CDR3 is also encoded by other nucleotide sequences in the sample. The CDR3: CASSLRFGAGADTQYF. CDR3 DNA sequence: TGTGCCAGCAGCTTGAGATTTGGGGCGGGGGCAGATACGCAGTATTTT. The chain joins TRBV5-4 to TRBJ2-3; 7 positions match TRBD2. V shed 1 base and J 4 bases; nucleotides not matched to a gene: 9. Per germline, CDR1 SGHNT and CDR2 YYREEE (reference sequence). The CDR3 loop spans 16 amino acids.